The sequence of this T cell receptor beta chain was determined in a study of blood T cell repertoires in COVID-19. The assay was immunoSEQ multiplex PCR, and TCRdb's table has in-frame clones only and misses some. The sample has hundreds of thousands of clones, approximately 85% seen once; the top ten hold about 14%. The CDR3 spans 14 residues. V shed 0 bases and J shed 1 base, with 6 bases lying between them. From germline, CDR1 is MNHEY and CDR2 SVGEGT. In the case of this clone: The sample carries other DNA sequences with the same CDR3.

Specimen: peripheral blood. The chain recombines TRBV6-2 or TRBV6-3 with TRBJ1-1; D call uncertain. The sequence was obtained from a human donor in a cohort sampled during active COVID-19. The CDR3 sequence: CASSYSPGNTEAFF. CDR3 DNA sequence: TGTGCCAGCAGTTACTCGCCGGGGAACACTGAAGCTTTCTTT.